This TCR beta chain emerged from a study of control samples from healthy donors and cancer patients. V dropped 6 bases and J dropped 12; count of bases not matched to a gene: 6. Germline-derived CDR1 and CDR2 are SNHLY and FYNNEI. This CDR3 comprises 12 residues. Method: immunoSEQ multiplex PCR; TCRdb's copy keeps in-frame clones and lacks some. The sample includes fewer than 30,000 clones, approximately 87% of them seen just once. The chain couples TRBV2 to TRBJ1-1, with 11 bases matching TRBD1. This receptor was identified in a woman aged 40 to 49 with lung cancer. The sample taken for sequencing was PBMCs. The CDR3 DNA follows: TGTGCCAGCAGCGGGGACAGGGGGTCGACTTTCTTT. Amino acids: CASSGDRGSTFF.